The 5 T cell receptor beta chains below all came from one sample that was sequenced in a study of cytomegalovirus exposure and HLA in healthy donors. PCR involved 60 Vbeta and 13 Jbeta primers. TCRdb's table, derived via immunoSEQ multiplex PCR, lists solely in-frame clones and lacks some. The sample has fewer than 200,000 clones; approximately 71% are singletons. Sequenced sample: PBMCs. These receptors all stem from a girl aged 10 to 17 in good health and CMV-seronegative.

In its sample, this clone was seen a few times. This chain connects TRBV6-6 to TRBJ1-3; D not certain. V shed 0 bases and J shed 4 bases, with 7 bases lying between them. The V gene's germline CDR1 is MNHNY and CDR2 SVGAGI (reference sequence). The CDR3 is made up of 14 amino acids. This CDR3 reads CASSYSTSGNTIYF. CDR3 bases: TGTGCCAGCAGTTACTCGACATCGGGAAACACCATATATTTT.

The chain is built from TRBV19 and TRBJ1-4, with a possible D match to TRBD1 (6 bases). V shed 8 bases and J shed 4 bases, with 11 bases lying between them. This CDR3 has 13 residues. From germline, CDR1 is LNHDA and CDR2 SQIVND (reference sequence). Here the CDR3 DNA reads TGTGCCAGTCGACGACAGGATAATGAAAAACTGTTTTTT. Encoded protein: CASRRQDNEKLFF.

This clone was recorded a few times. CDR3 region: CASSPRDSYNEQFF. Here the CDR3 DNA reads TGTGCCAGCAGCCCCCGGGACAGCTACAATGAGCAGTTCTTC. This rearrangement joins TRBV7-7 to TRBJ2-1; 7 nucleotides align to TRBD1. The CDR3 sequence is 14 residues long. Germline CDR1 is SSHAT and CDR2 is FNYEAQ (reference sequence). J lost 3 bases, V lost 5 bases, and 4 bases had no gene match.

The CDR3 nucleotides read TGCGCCAGCAGCTTGGCCGCTAATGAAAAACTGTTTTTT. Amino acid sequence: CASSLAANEKLFF. V gene TRBV5-1 combines with J gene TRBJ1-4; D gene uncertain. Trimming left V 0 bases short and J 3 bases short, with 3 bases between. The CDR3 extends over 13 amino acids. Germline V gene data show CDR1 as SGHRS and CDR2 as YFSETQ.

The chain combines TRBV7-2 with TRBJ2-5; weak D call: TRBD2 (6 bases). Germline CDR1 is SGHTA and CDR2 is FQGNSA. With 5 bases removed from V and 4 bases from J, the gap between germline ends came to 17 bases. This CDR3 region has 15 residues. The CDR3 DNA reads TGTGCCAGCAGCCCGCCGGGCCTGGGGGGAGAGACCCAGTACTTC. The encoded protein is CASSPPGLGGETQYF.